Below, 26 T cell receptor beta chains from the same sample are listed, as sequenced in a study of blood T cell repertoires in COVID-19. Clones were sequenced by immunoSEQ multiplex PCR, and TCRdb holds only the in-frame ones, with some missing. This table has about 200,000 clones, around nine tenths appearing once. Sequenced sample: peripheral blood. The receptor set was obtained from a man younger than 35 with active or convalescent COVID-19.

The chain links TRBV18 to TRBJ1-2; 11 bases map to TRBD1. Germline loops: CDR1 KGHSH, CDR2 LQKENI. This CDR3 is built from 15 residues. The J segment lost 6 bases and the V segment lost 2 bases, leaving 5 bases of the junction unmatched. CDR3 DNA: TGTGCCAGCTCACCAGGGACAGGGGGATCGGATGGCTACACCTTC. Translating it yields CASSPGTGGSDGYTF. Supplemented by reference TRBV18 and TRBJ1-2, the full variable domain reads NAGVMQNPRHLVRRRGQEARLRCSPMKGHSHVYWYRQLPEEGLKFMVYLQKENIIDESGMPKERFSAEFPKEGPSILRIQQVVRGDSAAYFCASSPGTGGSDGYTFGSGTRLTVV.

This chain connects TRBV10-2 to TRBJ1-3, with TRBD1 matching over 11 bases. V trimming: 2 bases; J trimming: 8 bases; junction bases outside the gene matches: 2. Germline V gives CDR1 WSHSY, CDR2 SAAADI. This CDR3 comprises 14 residues. CDR3 region: CASSEGQGAHTIYF. The CDR3, as DNA: TGCGCCAGCAGTGAGGGACAGGGGGCTCACACCATATATTTT.

V usage is TRBV5-1 and J usage is TRBJ1-2; D is perhaps TRBD1 (5 bases). V lost 4 bases and J 3 bases, leaving 16 bases between the germline ends. The germline gives CDR1 SGHRS, CDR2 YFSETQ. This CDR3 region has 15 residues. The CDR3 protein is CASSGGDRLYYGYTF. The CDR3 DNA is TGCGCCAGCAGCGGCGGGGACCGTTTATACTATGGCTACACCTTC.

The chain is built from TRBV3-1 (or the pseudogene TRBV3-2) and TRBJ1-5; D gene ambiguous. There are 14 residues in the CDR3. Trimming left V 1 base short and J 0 bases short, with 4 bases between. Per the germline V gene, CDR1 is LGHDT and CDR2 is YNNKEL (reference sequence). The CDR3 bases are TGTGCCAGCAGCCAAGCATCTAGCAATCAGCCCCAGCATTTT. Amino acids: CASSQASSNQPQHF.

This clone has more than one count but fewer than ten. The chain links TRBV4-1 to TRBJ1-2; no clear D gene. V was trimmed by 3 bases and J by 7 bases, leaving 15 bases between them. The CDR3 loop spans 14 amino acids. Germline V gene lookup returns CDR1 MGHRA and CDR2 YSYEKL. In DNA form, the CDR3 reads TGCGCCAGCAGCCAGCCGGGTCGGGTAACTGGCTACACCTTC. It specifies CASSQPGRVTGYTF.

The chain recombines TRBV29-1 with TRBJ2-7, with a possible D match to TRBD2 (6 bases). CDR1 is SQVTM, CDR2 ANQGSEA, per germline. The CDR3 is made up of 13 amino acids. Trimming removed 3 bases at V and 2 bases at J, with 11 bases between. The CDR3 DNA sequence: TGCAGCGTTGAGACCGGGAGCCCCTACGAGCAGTACTTC. The encoded protein is CSVETGSPYEQYF.

The CDR3 DNA sequence: TGTGCCAGCAGCGTAACAGGGGACGAAAAACTGTTTTTT. Translated, it gives CASSVTGDEKLFF. V usage is TRBV9 and J usage is TRBJ1-4; 7 bases agree with TRBD1. With V trimmed by 1 base and J by 8 bases, 2 bases remained unmatched. Germline CDR1 and CDR2: SGDLS and YYNGEE. The CDR3 has 13 amino acids. The variable domain in full, completed from reference TRBV9 and TRBJ1-4, reads DSGVTQTPKHLITATGQRVTLRCSPRSGDLSVYWYQQSLDQGLQFLIQYYNGEERAKGNILERFSAQQFPDLHSELNLSSLELGDSALYFCASSVTGDEKLFFGSGTQLSVL.

This chain links TRBV3-1 (or the pseudogene TRBV3-2) with TRBJ1-6; the D gene is possibly TRBD1 (6 bases). Germline V CDR1 and CDR2: LGHDT, YNNKEL (reference sequence). V gave up 3 bases and J gave up 0 bases, with 9 bases separating them. The CDR3 has 16 amino acids. CDR3 nucleotide sequence: TGTGCCAGCAGCCACCAGGGGTTCTCCTATAATTCACCCCTCCACTTT. Translating it yields CASSHQGFSYNSPLHF.

The rearrangement uses TRBV4-1 and TRBJ1-2; 7 bases fit TRBD1. Germline V lookup: CDR1 MGHRA, CDR2 YSYEKL. The V and J ends lost 6 bases and 5 bases, in that order; junction bases with no gene match: 9. This CDR3 spans 14 amino acids. In DNA form, the CDR3 reads TGCGCCAGCAGACCGAGTACAGGGGTATATGGCTACACCTTC. This gives the protein CASRPSTGVYGYTF.

The chain carries TRBV5-1 and TRBJ2-1, with TRBD1 matching over 9 bases. The CDR3 is 16 amino acids. CDR1 is SGHRS and CDR2 is YFSETQ in the germline V gene. The ends lost 4 bases at V and 5 bases at J; junction bases unmatched: 10. The CDR3 DNA reads as TGCGCCAGCAGCGCGACCACGGGACAGGGAAACAATGAGCAGTTCTTC. This sequence encodes CASSATTGQGNNEQFF.

V is TRBV5-1 and J is TRBJ2-6, with unresolved D. V was shortened by 5 bases and J by 0 bases, with 12 bases between the two germline ends. CDR3 length: 16 amino acids. Germline V lookup: CDR1 SGHRS, CDR2 YFSETQ. CDR3 loop: CASRMTLSSGANVLTF. The CDR3 region has the DNA TGCGCCAGCAGGATGACTCTTAGCTCTGGGGCCAACGTCCTGACTTTC.

V usage is TRBV5-8 and J usage is TRBJ1-5; 7 nucleotides agree with TRBD1. Unmatched junction bases numbered 3, after V lost 0 bases and J lost 9 bases. Germline CDR1 reads SGHTS; CDR2 reads YDEGEE. The CDR3 totals 13 residues. The CDR3 nucleotides are TGTGCCAGCAGCTTGGAGACAGGGAGGCCCCAGCATTTT. It encodes CASSLETGRPQHF.

The genes are TRBV5-1 and TRBJ1-4, with 7 bases aligning to TRBD1. The CDR3 has 18 amino acids. Trimming at V came to 2 bases and at J to 0 bases, leaving 10 bases not matched to a gene. Germline lookup yields CDR1 SGHRS and CDR2 YFSETQ. This chain's CDR3 is CASSLGTAAYATNEKLFF. The CDR3 DNA follows: TGCGCCAGCAGCTTAGGGACAGCGGCCTATGCAACTAATGAAAAACTGTTTTTT. The whole variable domain, filled in from reference TRBV5-1 and TRBJ1-4, reads KAGVTQTPRYLIKTRGQQVTLSCSPISGHRSVSWYQQTPGQGLQFLFEYFSETQRNKGNFPGRFSGRQFSNSRSEMNVSTLELGDSALYLCASSLGTAAYATNEKLFFGSGTQLSVL.

This chain connects TRBV5-1 to TRBJ2-5; the match to TRBD1 covers 7 bases. Per the germline V gene, CDR1 is SGHRS and CDR2 is YFSETQ. V trimming: 4 bases; J trimming: 3 bases; junction bases outside the gene matches: 12. The CDR3 is made up of 16 amino acids. For the CDR3, the DNA is TGCGCCAGCAGCCCGAAACGGGGACAGCCTAAAGAGACCCAGTACTTC. This gives the protein CASSPKRGQPKETQYF. Using reference TRBV5-1 and TRBJ2-5 for the parts outside the CDR3, the full variable domain is KAGVTQTPRYLIKTRGQQVTLSCSPISGHRSVSWYQQTPGQGLQFLFEYFSETQRNKGNFPGRFSGRQFSNSRSEMNVSTLELGDSALYLCASSPKRGQPKETQYFGPGTRLLVL.

This chain's CDR3 is CASSLSGLNNEQFF. The CDR3, as DNA: TGCGCCAGCAGCCTTAGCGGGCTAAACAATGAGCAGTTCTTC. The rearrangement uses TRBV5-1 and TRBJ2-1; 7 nucleotides align to TRBD2. This CDR3 has 14 residues. Looked up from germline, CDR1 is SGHRS and CDR2 is YFSETQ. Losses at the gene ends were 4 bases for V and 5 bases for J; bases not matched to a gene: 6. Full variable domain (remainder filled in from reference TRBV5-1 and TRBJ2-1): KAGVTQTPRYLIKTRGQQVTLSCSPISGHRSVSWYQQTPGQGLQFLFEYFSETQRNKGNFPGRFSGRQFSNSRSEMNVSTLELGDSALYLCASSLSGLNNEQFFGPGTRLTVL.

The J gene is TRBJ2-1, the V gene TRBV19; 8 bases line up with TRBD1. The V and J ends lost 7 bases and 10 bases, in that order; junction bases with no gene match: 3. The CDR3 loop spans 11 amino acids. CDR1 is LNHDA and CDR2 is SQIVND in the germline V gene (reference sequence). CDR3 sequence reads: CASTRDREQFF. The CDR3 region has the DNA TGTGCCAGTACCCGGGACAGGGAGCAGTTCTTC.

This clone was seen more than once but under ten times. The chain couples TRBV14 to TRBJ2-7, with D possibly being TRBD2 (6 bases). Germline V gives CDR1 SGHDN, CDR2 FVKESK. With 4 bases removed from V and 4 bases from J, the gap between germline ends came to 11 bases. CDR3 length: 13 amino acids. The CDR3 DNA follows: TGTGCCAGCAGCCCACACGGGAGATACGAGCAGTACTTC. It is translated as CASSPHGRYEQYF.

The CDR3 protein is CASSRSSYEQYF. The CDR3 DNA follows: TGTGCCAGCAGCCGGAGCTCCTACGAGCAGTACTTC. The chain links TRBV6-5 to TRBJ2-7; D gene uncertain. Germline V gives CDR1 MNHEY, CDR2 SVGAGI. The CDR3 has 12 residues. V lost 6 bases, J lost 0 bases, and 6 bases lay in between.

This chain links TRBV29-1 with TRBJ1-1, with 10 bases fitting TRBD1. The CDR3 is made up of 11 amino acids. V lost 6 bases and J lost 11; bases outside the gene matches: 6. Germline loops: CDR1 SQVTM, CDR2 ANQGSEA. Here the CDR3 reads CSVAGQGNAFF. The CDR3, as DNA: TGCAGCGTGGCGGGACAGGGGAACGCTTTCTTT.

The genes are TRBV5-5 and TRBJ1-4; 11 bases match TRBD1. This CDR3 is built from 15 residues. J gave up 11 bases and V 4 bases, and 10 bases lay outside the gene matches. Germline V gene lookup returns CDR1 SGHKS and CDR2 YYEKEE (reference sequence). CDR3 protein: CASSADPGQGDKLFF. For the CDR3, the DNA is TGTGCCAGCAGCGCCGACCCGGGACAGGGGGATAAACTGTTTTTT.

The chain couples TRBV3-1 (or the pseudogene TRBV3-2) to TRBJ1-2, with 7 bases identical to TRBD1. Germline V gene lookup returns CDR1 LGHDT and CDR2 YNNKEL (reference sequence). The ends lost 0 bases at V and 6 bases at J; junction bases unmatched: 7. The CDR3 covers 15 residues. CDR3 DNA: TGTGCCAGCAGCCAAGAGGCCGGGACAGAAAATGGCTACACCTTC. Translation: CASSQEAGTENGYTF.

The rearrangement links TRBV7-9 to TRBJ1-2; D not certain. The CDR3 has 13 amino acids. Looked up from germline, CDR1 is SEHNR and CDR2 is FQNEAQ (reference sequence). The V gene lost 10 bases and the J gene lost 6 bases, with 18 bases spanning the gap. The DNA for the CDR3 is TGTGCCATCTTACCGGGATCGGAGGATGGCTACACCTTC. It specifies CAILPGSEDGYTF.

This chain connects TRBV6-6 to TRBJ2-7; 10 nucleotides align to TRBD1. The germline gives CDR1 MNHNY, CDR2 SVGAGI (reference sequence). The length of the CDR3 is 15 residues. V trimming: 0 bases; J trimming: 5 bases; junction bases outside the gene matches: 4. Written as DNA, the CDR3 is TGTGCCAGCAGTTACTCTCGGACAGGGGGGAACGAGCAGTACTTC. Its translation: CASSYSRTGGNEQYF.

The chain employs TRBV14 and TRBJ1-4, with 10 bases lining up with TRBD1. The CDR3 is 15 residues long. V was clipped by 1 base and J by 8 bases; unmatched bases: 4. Per germline, CDR1 SGHDN and CDR2 FVKESK. CDR3 loop: CASSQVGTGVEKLFF. CDR3 sequence (DNA): TGTGCCAGCAGCCAAGTTGGGACAGGGGTCGAAAAACTGTTTTTT.

This clone has only a few counts. This chain uses TRBV4-1 with TRBJ1-3, with no clear D. This CDR3 has 14 residues. Trimming shortened V by 2 bases and J by 2 bases, and 7 bases separated the two germline ends. Per germline, CDR1 MGHRA and CDR2 YSYEKL. The CDR3 here is CASSQFAAGNTIYF. The CDR3 region has the DNA TGCGCCAGCAGCCAATTTGCAGCTGGAAACACCATATATTTT.

The rearrangement joins TRBV25-1 to TRBJ2-1, with D maybe TRBD1 (5 bases). This CDR3 contains 15 residues. Germline CDR1 MGHDK, CDR2 SYGVNS. With 2 bases removed from V and 3 bases from J, the gap between germline ends came to 11 bases. The CDR3 region has the DNA TGTGCCAGCAGTGAAGCAGGGTTGGGCTACAATGAGCAGTTCTTC. Protein sequence: CASSEAGLGYNEQFF.